This T cell receptor beta chain was profiled in a study of blood T cell repertoires in COVID-19. On the study more broadly: Donors in the United States, Italy and Spain gave samples during acute or convalescent COVID-19.

This table comes from immunoSEQ multiplex PCR, and its TCRdb copy is limited to in-frame clones, with some not included. Of some 260,000 clones in the sample, roughly 87% were seen once. The CDR3 is made up of 14 amino acids. Germline CDR1 and CDR2: SGHVS and FNYEAQ. The germline V and J ends were trimmed by 5 bases and 0 bases, with 10 bases remaining between them. Sequenced input: peripheral blood. This receptor was taken from a woman between 25 and 40 years old with acute or convalescent COVID-19. J is TRBJ1-1 and V is TRBV7-6; weak D call: TRBD1 (6 bases). This CDR3 reads CASSTGSLNTEAFF. DNA for the CDR3: TGTGCCAGCAGCACAGGGTCCCTGAACACTGAAGCTTTCTTT.